This T cell receptor beta chain appears in the sequencing data of a study of T-cell reconstitution after alpha-beta-depleted transplantation in children. Germline CDR1 SGHTA, CDR2 FQGNSA. Trimming at V came to 3 bases and at J to 2 bases, leaving 13 bases not matched to a gene. The CDR3 length is 17 residues. This clonotype showed up just a few times. Preparation of the TCRbeta library involved a method that used unique molecular identifiers. MiXCR was run by TCRdb on the PCR reads, yielding one entry per CDR3 protein. The profile shows some 600,000 distinct CDR3 sequences, 15% to 20% of them singletons.

This sequence joins TRBV7-2 and TRBJ2-7; 7 bases match TRBD1. The clonotype originates from a human donor who donated a stem cell graft to a child with acute myeloid leukemia. This material consisted of PBMCs from the stem cell graft donor, taken from the stem cell graft. The CDR3 spells CASSFPTRGIKTYEQYF. CDR3 coding DNA: TGTGCCAGCAGCTTCCCCACCAGGGGGATCAAGACCTACGAGCAGTACTTC. The full variable domain, completed using reference TRBV7-2 and TRBJ2-7, is GAGVSQSPSNKVTEKGKDVELRCDPISGHTALYWYRQSLGQGLEFLIYFQGNSAPDKSGLPSDRFSAERTGGSVSTLTIQRTQQEDSAVYLCASSFPTRGIKTYEQYFGPGTRLTVT.